This section outlines one T cell receptor beta chain sequence together with its context. Its antigen is unknown. This record belongs to a study of T cell clonotyping in hematopoietic cell transplantation. Study-level findings and limits: CD4 and CD8 repertoire contributions could not be separated without sorting. Higher Inverse Simpson Index values in graft donor and pretransplant recipient predicted broader posttransplant TCR diversity. After transplant, recipient diversity fell while pathologically expanded clonotypes grew through day 180. At the given depth, recipient repertoires were over 97% de novo clonotypes.

TCRdb keeps only in-frame clones here, not all; method: immunoSEQ multiplex PCR. The table lists some 10,000 clones, approximately 89% of them singletons. The germline V gene encodes CDR1 MNHEY and CDR2 SMNVEV (reference sequence). The CDR3 length is 17 residues. Trimming left V 5 bases short and J 2 bases short, with 19 bases between. The source of this sequence is a female patient aged 55-70 years who had an allogeneic stem cell transplant from an unrelated donor, so the T cells may come from the graft donor. Some clones in this sample may be carry-over from other donors' samples. The chain combines TRBV27 with TRBJ1-5; D is perhaps TRBD1 (6 bases). This specimen was PBMCs, taken 100 days after allogeneic stem cell transplant. The chain's CDR3 is CASSPRHRSGGNQPQHF. The CDR3 region has the DNA TGTGCCAGCAGTCCGAGACATCGGTCAGGGGGCAATCAGCCCCAGCATTTT.